The rows below give T cell receptor beta chains drawn from one sample of a study of shared clonotypes between healthy human individuals. Clones were read by immunoSEQ multiplex PCR, and TCRdb kept only the in-frame ones, dropping some. The repertoire holds 2,500,000 or so clones, with 93% as singletons. What was sequenced was naive CD4+ T cells from PBMCs. The receptors derive from a young man in good health. Some clones in this sample may be carry-over from other donors' samples. The CDR3 runs from the conserved cysteine through the conserved F or W. D genes are given only for firm matches. Size tells how often a clone was seen (once, few, many) or the class of an expanded clone, and some rows leave it out.

-,TRBD2,18,TRBJ2-2,TRBV7-3,TGTGCCAGCAGCTTACACCCGGCGTTAGCGGGAGCCCCCGGGGAGCTGTTTTTT,CASSLHPALAGAPGELFF
-,-,14,TRBJ2-1,TRBV14,TGTGCCAGCAGCCAAGACCGGGCCCACAATGAGCAGTTCTTC,CASSQDRAHNEQFF
-,-,13,TRBJ2-1,TRBV11-3,TGTGCCAGCAGCTCAAATACGGATGATGAGCAGTTCTTC,CASSSNTDDEQFF
once,TRBD1,16,TRBJ2-7,TRBV28,TGTGCCAGCAGTTTTACTCTCCGGGACAGTTCCTACGAGCAGTACTTC,CASSFTLRDSSYEQYF
-,-,12,TRBJ2-1,TRBV19,TGTGCCAGTAGTGTAGCAGTAAATGAGCAGTTCTTC,CASSVAVNEQFF
-,TRBD2,15,TRBJ2-5,TRBV27,TGTGCCAGCAAACTTCTAGCGGGACCGCAAGAGACCCAGTACTTC,CASKLLAGPQETQYF
-,-,14,TRBJ2-3,TRBV2,TGTGCCAGCCAGAGACGGGAGATCACAGATACGCAGTATTTT,CASQRREITDTQYF
-,-,14,TRBJ2-5,TRBV5-6,TGTGCCAGCAGCTTGGACATTTCGTCGAAGACCCAGTACTTC,CASSLDISSKTQYF
-,-,15,TRBJ2-2,TRBV6-1,TGTGCCAGCAGTGAAGACGTCAGTTGGGCCGGGGAGCTGTTTTTT,CASSEDVSWAGELFF
-,-,14,TRBJ1-2,TRBV18,TGTGCCAGCTCCCCAGACTCCACTGGCTATGGCTACACCTTC,CASSPDSTGYGYTF
-,-,14,TRBJ1-1,TRBV28,TGTGCCGGCAGTTTATCTTGGCCAAACACTGAAGCTTTCTTT,CAGSLSWPNTEAFF
-,-,13,TRBJ2-5,TRBV7-3,TGTGCCAGCAGCTTATCAGGGTCGGGGACCCAGTACTTC,CASSLSGSGTQYF
once,-,15,TRBJ1-1,TRBV5-6,TGTGCCAGCAGCTTTCGGCGGTCGTTGAACACTGAAGCTTTCTTT,CASSFRRSLNTEAFF
once,-,16,TRBJ2-4,TRBV5-1,TGCGCCAGCAGCGGAGTTTCGGTGGGGGCCAAAAACATTCAGTACTTC,CASSGVSVGAKNIQYF
-,-,17,TRBJ2-7,TRBV21-1,TGTGCCAGCAGCCCACGAAGACGACAGGGGGCGAGGTACGAGCAGTACTTC,CASSPRRRQGARYEQYF
-,-,13,TRBJ1-3,TRBV7-3,TGTGCCAGCAGCTTAGCACATGGAAACACCATATATTTT,CASSLAHGNTIYF
once,TRBD2,18,TRBJ2-3,TRBV2,TGTGCCAGCAGAGACACAATAGCGGGACTAGCGGGAGGAGATACGCAGTATTTT,CASRDTIAGLAGGDTQYF
-,-,11,TRBJ2-1,TRBV29-1,TGCAGCGTGGGGACCTACAATGAGCAGTTCTTC,CSVGTYNEQFF
-,TRBD2,14,TRBJ2-1,TRBV11-2,TGTGCCAGCAGCACGACTAGCGGGGGCTGGGAGCAGTTCTTC,CASSTTSGGWEQFF
-,-,12,TRBJ2-5,TRBV18,TGTGCCAGCTCACCAGGGGGGGAGACCCAGTACTTC,CASSPGGETQYF
-,TRBD1,15,TRBJ1-1,TRBV27,TGTGCCAGCAGTTTACAGGGGGGGATAAGGACTGAAGCTTTCTTT,CASSLQGGIRTEAFF
-,-,12,TRBJ1-1,TRBV5-8,TGTGCCAGCAGCTTCCGAAGGGTTGAAGCTTTCTTT,CASSFRRVEAFF
-,-,12,TRBJ2-7,TRBV4-1,TGCGCCAGCAGCCAAGATCTCGGCGAGCAGTACTTC,CASSQDLGEQYF
-,-,19,TRBJ2-6,TRBV5-1,TGCGCCAGCAGCTTGGGATCCTCCAACTCTCTCTCTGGGGCCAACGTCCTGACTTTC,CASSLGSSNSLSGANVLTF
-,-,14,TRBJ2-5,TRBV7-2,TGTGCCAGCAGCTTAGGGGGTGATCAAGAGACCCAGTACTTC,CASSLGGDQETQYF
-,TRBD1,15,TRBJ2-7,TRBV7-9,TGTGCCAGCAGCTTGACAGGGGCAGGCTCCTACGAGCAGTACTTC,CASSLTGAGSYEQYF
-,TRBD1,14,TRBJ1-5,TRBV19,TGTGCCAGTGGACGGACAGGGCGAGAACAGCCCCAGCATTTT,CASGRTGREQPQHF
-,-,17,TRBJ2-7,TRBV7-2,TGTGCCAGCAGCTTACGTCTAGCGACGCCCCCCTCCTACGAGCAGTACTTC,CASSLRLATPPSYEQYF
few,-,12,TRBJ1-1,TRBV2,TGTGCCAGCACCCCCCGCGGAGGAGGAGCTTTCTTT,CASTPRGGGAFF
-,-,17,TRBJ2-5,TRBV4-2,TGTGCCAGCAGCCAAGACTGGCAGGCCTCGACGGGCGAGACCCAGTACTTC,CASSQDWQASTGETQYF
-,-,15,TRBJ2-2,TRBV5-1,TGCGCCAGCAGCTTAGGCGCAGTAAGCACCGGGGAGCTGTTTTTT,CASSLGAVSTGELFF
-,TRBD1,13,TRBJ2-3,TRBV30,TGTGCCTGGGAAACCGGGACAGGGCCCTCCAAGTATTTT,CAWETGTGPSKYF
-,-,14,TRBJ1-1,TRBV7-6,TGTGCCAGCAGCTTAGCGAGAGGCGGGACTGAAGCTTTCTTT,CASSLARGGTEAFF
-,-,15,TRBJ2-6,TRBV19,TGTGCCAGTAGTATGTTCCCCTCTGGGGCCAACGTCCTGACTTTC,CASSMFPSGANVLTF
-,-,16,TRBJ1-2,TRBV25-1,TGTGCCAGCAGTCCCCTGGCAGGGGATCGTTTATATGGCTACACCTTC,CASSPLAGDRLYGYTF
-,-,15,TRBJ2-1,TRBV9,TGTGCCAGCAGCGTAGACGGGCAGACTTACAATGAGCAGTTCTTC,CASSVDGQTYNEQFF
-,TRBD1,21,TRBJ1-1,TRBV14,TGTGCCAGCAGCCCTAACTTCGCGTCTCATCCGGGACAGGGTGAACAGACTGAAGCTTTCTTT,CASSPNFASHPGQGEQTEAFF
-,-,17,TRBJ2-3,TRBV4-2,TGTGCCAGCAGCCAAGATCAGTCAGGACCTAGCACAGATACGCAGTATTTT,CASSQDQSGPSTDTQYF
-,-,18,TRBJ1-4,TRBV11-2,TGTGCCAGCAGCTATGCTAGGCCACTGAAGGAGGGGGATGAAGAACTGTTTTTT,CASSYARPLKEGDEELFF
-,TRBD1,14,TRBJ2-4,TRBV5-6,TGTGCCAGCCGGACAGGCCTAGCCAAAAACATTCAGTACTTC,CASRTGLAKNIQYF
once,TRBD2,15,TRBJ2-1,TRBV4-2,TGTGCCAGCAGCCTAAGAACTAGCGGGAGTGATGAGCAGTTCTTC,CASSLRTSGSDEQFF
-,-,15,TRBJ2-2,TRBV6-5,TGTGCCAGCAAGTTCGGCGGAGCGAACACCGGGGAGCTGTTTTTT,CASKFGGANTGELFF
-,-,14,TRBJ2-2,TRBV5-1,TGCGCCAGCAGCTTGGGGGTAGACACCGGGGAGCTGTTTTTT,CASSLGVDTGELFF
-,-,14,TRBJ1-4,TRBV5-6,TGTGCCAGCAGCTTGTCAGGAGAGGCAGAAAAACTGTTTTTT,CASSLSGEAEKLFF
-,-,15,TRBJ2-2,TRBV28,TGTGCCAGCAGTAGGAGGGTTTCGAACACCGGGGAGCTGTTTTTT,CASSRRVSNTGELFF
-,-,12,TRBJ2-7,TRBV6-1,TGTGCCACCCATAGAGAAGTCTACGAGCAGTACTTC,CATHREVYEQYF
-,-,13,TRBJ2-5,TRBV5-5,TGTGCCAGCAGCCACCTGTACCAAGAGACCCAGTACTTC,CASSHLYQETQYF
-,TRBD2,20,TRBJ2-2,TRBV4-2,TGTGCCAGCAGCCAAGTGGGTCTAGCGGGAGAGAAGAGTGGCACCGGGGAGCTGTTTTTT,CASSQVGLAGEKSGTGELFF
once,-,13,TRBJ2-2,TRBV5-1,TGCGCCAGCAGCCCCGATCCCACCGGGGAGCTGTTTTTT,CASSPDPTGELFF
-,-,16,TRBJ1-6,TRBV7-3,TGTGCCAGCAGTCCGAGGACACCGCCTTATAATTCACCCCTCCACTTT,CASSPRTPPYNSPLHF
-,-,15,TRBJ1-2,TRBV2,TGTGCCAGCAAGGACAGCGACCGAAGAGGGTATGGCTACACCTTC,CASKDSDRRGYGYTF
-,TRBD1,15,TRBJ1-4,TRBV2,TGTGCCAGCAGTGGGCAGTTGACAGGGGGCGGAAAACTGTTTTTT,CASSGQLTGGGKLFF
-,-,13,TRBJ1-1,TRBV29-1,TGCAGCGCGCACCAACAGGAGAGCACTGAAGCTTTCTTT,CSAHQQESTEAFF
once,TRBD1,16,TRBJ1-5,TRBV19,TGTGCCAGCTCGCAGAAAGACAGGGGTGGCAATCAGCCCCAGCATTTT,CASSQKDRGGNQPQHF
once,-,13,TRBJ1-2,TRBV18,TGTGCCAGCTCCCGGGGGAGTTCCTATGGCTACACCTTC,CASSRGSSYGYTF
-,-,13,TRBJ1-1,TRBV7-9,TGTGCCAGCAGCCCCGGTTGGGGCACTGAAGCTTTCTTT,CASSPGWGTEAFF
-,-,14,TRBJ2-1,TRBV7-2,TGTGCCAGCAAACGACAGGCCTCCTACAATGAGCAGTTCTTC,CASKRQASYNEQFF
-,TRBD2,15,TRBJ2-2,TRBV29-1,TGCAGCGTCGGGACTAGCGGGAGTCCCACCGGGGAGCTGTTTTTT,CSVGTSGSPTGELFF
-,TRBD2,17,TRBJ2-3,TRBV7-9,TGTGCCAGCAGCCGCGGTACTAGCGGGAGTTATGAGGATACGCAGTATTTT,CASSRGTSGSYEDTQYF
-,-,12,TRBJ1-2,TRBV2,TGTGCCAGCAATGCGGCTAACTATGGCTACACCTTC,CASNAANYGYTF